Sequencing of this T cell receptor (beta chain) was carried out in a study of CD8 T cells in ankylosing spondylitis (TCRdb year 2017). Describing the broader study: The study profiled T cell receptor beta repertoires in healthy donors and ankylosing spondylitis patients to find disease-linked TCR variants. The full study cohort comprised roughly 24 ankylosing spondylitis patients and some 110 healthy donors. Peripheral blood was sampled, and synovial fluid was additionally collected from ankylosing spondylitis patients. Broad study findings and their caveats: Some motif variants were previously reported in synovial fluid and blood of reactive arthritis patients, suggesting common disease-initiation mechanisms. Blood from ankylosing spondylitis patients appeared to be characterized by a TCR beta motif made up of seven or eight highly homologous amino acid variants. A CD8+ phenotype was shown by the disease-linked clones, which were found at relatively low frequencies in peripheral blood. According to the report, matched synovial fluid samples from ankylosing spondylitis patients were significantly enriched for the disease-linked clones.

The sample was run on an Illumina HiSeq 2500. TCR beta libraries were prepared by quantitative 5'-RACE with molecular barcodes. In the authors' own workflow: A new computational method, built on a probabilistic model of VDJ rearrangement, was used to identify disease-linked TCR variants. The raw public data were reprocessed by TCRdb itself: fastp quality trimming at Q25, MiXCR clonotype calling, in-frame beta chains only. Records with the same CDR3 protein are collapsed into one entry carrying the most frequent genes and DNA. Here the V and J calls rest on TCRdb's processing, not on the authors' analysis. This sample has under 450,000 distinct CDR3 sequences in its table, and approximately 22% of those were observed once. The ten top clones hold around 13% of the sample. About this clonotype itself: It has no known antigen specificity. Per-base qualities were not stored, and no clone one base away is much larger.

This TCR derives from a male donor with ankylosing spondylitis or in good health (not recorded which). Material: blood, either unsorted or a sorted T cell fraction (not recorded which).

CDR3 region: CASSGGGLDEQFF. The DNA sequence follows: TGCGCCAGCAGCGGGGGGGGGCTCGATGAGCAGTTCTTC. The receptor chain draws on TRBV5-1 and TRBJ2-1; tentative D gene TRBD2, with 7 bases matching. Based on the germline V gene, the CDR1 and CDR2 sequences are SGHRS and YFSETQ. V is cut by 4 bases and J by 8 bases, and the space between the germline ends is 13 bases. The CDR3 runs 13 amino acids, cysteine and phenylalanine included. Of the read, only the CDR3 DNA is kept; its 39 bases are in frame from base 1.